This T cell receptor beta chain comes out of a study of T cell responses to AZD1222 COVID-19 vaccine. Study-wide results and caveats: Repertoires were obtained only post-peak T cell response. Receipt of two AZD1222 doses was followed by a rise in Spike-specific TCR breadth and depth. The study reported that nearly half of spike-specific TCRs target unmutated variant regions.

Second-dose timings of about 4 or about 12 weeks were pooled. The CDR3 has 15 residues. From germline, CDR1 is SGHAT and CDR2 FQNNGV. V was trimmed by 3 bases and J by 5 bases, leaving 16 bases between them. Libraries were prepared by immunoSEQ multiplex PCR; TCRdb keeps only in-frame clonotypes and omits some of them. The sample has about 89,000 clones, about 91% seen once. As concerns this clone: The antigen remains undetermined.

The chain is built from TRBV11-2 and TRBJ1-2; maybe TRBD1 (6 bases). The sample consisted of peripheral blood, taken 28 days after the second AZD1222 dose. The source is an adult who received the AZD1222 COVID-19 vaccine. The CDR3 DNA sequence: TGTGCCAGCAGCTTCGGACGGACAGAGAGATATGGCTACACCTTC. This gives the protein CASSFGRTERYGYTF.